The entry below gives a single T cell receptor (beta chain) sequence along with its context. This CDR3 has 15 amino acids. V was shortened by 11 bases and J by 6 bases, with 24 bases between the two germline ends. Germline V gene lookup returns CDR1 MDHEN and CDR2 SYDVKM. The record originates from a study of cytomegalovirus exposure and HLA in healthy donors. Primers included in the PCR were 60 Vbeta and 13 Jbeta primers. Using immunoSEQ multiplex PCR, the repertoire was profiled, and TCRdb retains in-frame clones only, with some absent. The listing records fewer than 150,000 clones. The chain is built from TRBV28 and TRBJ2-3, with D perhaps TRBD2 (6 bases). Specimen: PBMCs. The sequence was obtained from a woman aged 55-75 years in good health and CMV-seronegative. For the CDR3, the DNA is TGTGCCGGCTCCCGCGGGGCCCCAGCTTTGGATACGCAGTATTTT. It specifies CAGSRGAPALDTQYF.